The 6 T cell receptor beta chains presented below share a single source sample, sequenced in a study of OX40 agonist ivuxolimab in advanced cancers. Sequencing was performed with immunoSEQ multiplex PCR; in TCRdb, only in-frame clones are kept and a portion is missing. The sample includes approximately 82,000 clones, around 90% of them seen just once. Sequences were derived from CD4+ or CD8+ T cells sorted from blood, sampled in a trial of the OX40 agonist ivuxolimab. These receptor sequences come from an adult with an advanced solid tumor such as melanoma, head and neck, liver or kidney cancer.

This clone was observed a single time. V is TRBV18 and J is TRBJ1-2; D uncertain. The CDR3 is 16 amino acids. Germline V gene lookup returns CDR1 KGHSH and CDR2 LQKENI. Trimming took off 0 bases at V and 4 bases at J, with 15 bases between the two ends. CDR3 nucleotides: TGTGCCAGCTCACCACCGGTTCCAGGCGTCACCTATGGCTACACCTTC. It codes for CASSPPVPGVTYGYTF. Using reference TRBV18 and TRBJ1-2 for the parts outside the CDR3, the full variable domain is NAGVMQNPRHLVRRRGQEARLRCSPMKGHSHVYWYRQLPEEGLKFMVYLQKENIIDESGMPKERFSAEFPKEGPSILRIQQVVRGDSAAYFCASSPPVPGVTYGYTFGSGTRLTVV.

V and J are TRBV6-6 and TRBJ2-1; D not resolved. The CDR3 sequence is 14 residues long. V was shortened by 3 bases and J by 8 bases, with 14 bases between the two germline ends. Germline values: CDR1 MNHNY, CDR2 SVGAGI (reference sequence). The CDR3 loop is CASSYLGSHYEQFF. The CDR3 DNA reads TGTGCCAGCAGTTATCTGGGGTCCCATTATGAGCAGTTCTTC.

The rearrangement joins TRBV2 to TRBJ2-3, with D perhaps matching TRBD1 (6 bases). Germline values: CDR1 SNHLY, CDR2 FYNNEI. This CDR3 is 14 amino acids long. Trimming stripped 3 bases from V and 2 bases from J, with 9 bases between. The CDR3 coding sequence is TGTGCCAGCAGTGAGGGACACCACACAGATACGCAGTATTTT. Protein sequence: CASSEGHHTDTQYF.

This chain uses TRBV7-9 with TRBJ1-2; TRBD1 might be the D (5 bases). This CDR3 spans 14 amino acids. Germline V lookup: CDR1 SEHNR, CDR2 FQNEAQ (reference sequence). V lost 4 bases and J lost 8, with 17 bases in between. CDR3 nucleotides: TGTGCCAGCAGCTCAGGTGCGGGGGGTGACGGCTACACCTTC. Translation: CASSSGAGGDGYTF.

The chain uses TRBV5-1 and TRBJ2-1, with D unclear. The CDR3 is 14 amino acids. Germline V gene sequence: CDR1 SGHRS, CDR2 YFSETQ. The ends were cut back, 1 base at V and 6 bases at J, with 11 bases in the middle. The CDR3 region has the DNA TGCGCCAGCAGCTTGAGCGTAATTGTCAATGAGCAGTTCTTC. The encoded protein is CASSLSVIVNEQFF.

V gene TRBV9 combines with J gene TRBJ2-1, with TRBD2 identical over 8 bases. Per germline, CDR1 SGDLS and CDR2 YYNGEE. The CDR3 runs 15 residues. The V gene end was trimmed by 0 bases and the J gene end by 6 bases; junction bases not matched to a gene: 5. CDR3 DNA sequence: TGTGCCAGCAGCGTAGCTACTAGCGGATTCAATGAGCAGTTCTTC. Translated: CASSVATSGFNEQFF.